The T cell receptor beta chain under discussion was sequenced for a study of T-cell memory formation after mild COVID-19. Overall study findings and caveats: A second wave expanding day 15 to 37 was CD4+-biased; contracting clones were balanced.

As concerns this clonotype: The antigen is undetermined.

Trimming removed 4 bases from V and 2 bases from J, with 14 bases in between. This CDR3 is built from 15 residues. Germline V CDR1 and CDR2: MGHRA, YSYEKL. Using constant-segment primers, 5'RACE produced TCR alpha and TCR beta cDNA libraries carrying sample barcodes and UMIs. TCRdb re-called the 5' RACE reads with MiXCR, one entry per CDR3 protein. This table has around 250,000 distinct CDR3 sequences, about a sixth appearing once. Sequencing was done on a sample of PBMCs or a T cell subset sorted from them (not recorded which). The genes are TRBV4-1 and TRBJ1-2, with D possibly matching TRBD1 (6 bases). This clonotype originated in a young man who had mild COVID-19 (a few samples of this study predate the infection). Cell type and time point are not known. Written as DNA, the CDR3 is TGCGCCAGCAGCCCCCCAGGGGCTCTCAACTATGGCTACACCTTC. Protein sequence: CASSPPGALNYGYTF.